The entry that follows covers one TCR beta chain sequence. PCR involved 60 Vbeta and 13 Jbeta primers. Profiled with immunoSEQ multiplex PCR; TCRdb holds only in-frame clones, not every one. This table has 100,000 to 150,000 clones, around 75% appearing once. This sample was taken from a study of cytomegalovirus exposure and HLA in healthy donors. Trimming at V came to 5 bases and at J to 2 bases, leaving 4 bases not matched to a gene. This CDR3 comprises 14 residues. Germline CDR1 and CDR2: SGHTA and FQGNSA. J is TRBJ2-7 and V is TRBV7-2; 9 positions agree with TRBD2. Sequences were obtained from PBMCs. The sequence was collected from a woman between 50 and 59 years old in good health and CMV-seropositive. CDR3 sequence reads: CASSPPSGAYEQYF. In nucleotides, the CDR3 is TGTGCCAGCAGCCCGCCTAGCGGGGCCTACGAGCAGTACTTC.